The clone carrying this T cell receptor (beta chain) has more than one count but fewer than ten. What it binds is not known. The data stem from a study of response to subunit inactivated influenza vaccine. Findings of the study overall: Every seasonal influenza vaccination brings in few new T cells, the authors suggested.

TCRdb re-called the RT-PCR reads through MiXCR, storing one row per CDR3 protein. This table has 300,000 to 350,000 distinct CDR3 sequences, 20% to 25% appearing once. The length of the CDR3 is 15 residues. Trimming shortened V by 6 bases and J by 2 bases, and 19 bases separated the two germline ends. Germline CDR1 reads SQVTM; CDR2 reads ANQGSEA. The rearrangement joins TRBV29-1 to TRBJ1-1; D remains unclear. Sequenced material: PBMCs from blood, taken 21 months after vaccination. The sequence was obtained from a man aged 45 to 70 who received an inactivated influenza vaccine. The CDR3 spells CSVETALSPNTEAFF. The CDR3 DNA reads TGCAGCGTGGAGACGGCCCTCAGCCCAAACACTGAAGCTTTCTTT.